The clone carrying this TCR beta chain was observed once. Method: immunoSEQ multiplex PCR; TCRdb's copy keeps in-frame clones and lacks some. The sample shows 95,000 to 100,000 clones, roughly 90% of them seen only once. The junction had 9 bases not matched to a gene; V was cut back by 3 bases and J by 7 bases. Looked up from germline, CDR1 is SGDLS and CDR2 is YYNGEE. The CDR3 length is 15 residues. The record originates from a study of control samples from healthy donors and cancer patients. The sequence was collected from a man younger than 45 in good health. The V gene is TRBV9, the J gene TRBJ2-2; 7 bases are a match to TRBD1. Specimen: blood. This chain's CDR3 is CASSGVQGVNGELFF. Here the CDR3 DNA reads TGTGCCAGCAGCGGCGTCCAGGGGGTGAACGGGGAGCTGTTTTTT.